One TCR beta chain is described in this entry. Its antigen is currently unknown. The data originate from a study of PD-1 blockade in classical Hodgkin lymphoma. Overall study results and limits: CD4+ TCR diversity, unlike CD8+, climbed significantly by C4D1.

TCRdb's table, derived via immunoSEQ multiplex PCR, lists solely in-frame clones and lacks some. Of 150,000 or so clones listed, about 78% are singletons. There was relapse after autologous stem cell transplantation in every patient, and there was variation in brentuximab vedotin exposure. V was clipped by 5 bases and J by 8 bases, with 15 bases between them. Germline V gene data show CDR1 as MNHEY and CDR2 as SVGAGI. The CDR3 has 14 amino acids. The sample in question was peripheral blood mononuclear cells (PBMCs), obtained before the second cycle of nivolumab. The V gene is TRBV6-5, the J gene TRBJ2-2, with a possible D match to TRBD2 (6 bases). The receptor comes from a human donor with classical Hodgkin lymphoma. For the CDR3, the DNA is TGTGCCAGCAGTAAACTAGCTTCGGGGGGGGAGCTGTTTTTT. Translated: CASSKLASGGELFF.